Shown below are 10 T cell receptor beta chains from a single sample sequenced in a study of control samples from healthy donors and cancer patients (dated by TCRdb to between 2020 and 2021). Libraries were built with the immunoSEQ multiplex PCR assay. TCRdb holds this immuneACCESS table with in-frame rearrangements only. Some clones are missing; in checked studies, unresolved V genes explain under half, and the rest has no known cause. The sample table holds roughly 450,000 clones, of which 75% to 95% were seen once. Jointly, the top ten make up around 6.4% of the sample. Sequencing was performed on PBMCs. The source of these receptors is a man aged 35 to 55 with head and neck cancer.

The chain uses TRBV9 and TRBJ2-7, with D unclear. Germline CDR1 SGDLS, CDR2 YYNGEE. Trimming left V 2 bases short and J 3 bases short, with 3 bases between. The CDR3 extends over 11 amino acids. CDR3 sequence (DNA): TGTGCCAGCAGCGTCCTCTACGAGCAGTACTTC. This sequence encodes CASSVLYEQYF.

The chain employs TRBV7-2 and TRBJ2-7; the D gene could be TRBD1 or TRBD2 (5 bases each). The V end was cut by 4 bases, the J end by 6 bases, with 19 bases between. There are 15 residues in the CDR3. From germline, CDR1 is SGHTA and CDR2 FQGNSA. The CDR3 DNA reads TGTGCCAGCAGCTATAAGGGGACGCCCGCCGGCGAGCAGTACTTC. Protein product: CASSYKGTPAGEQYF.

The chain links TRBV28 to TRBJ1-5, with unresolved D. The ends were cut back, 6 bases at V and 6 bases at J, with 15 bases in the middle. The CDR3 covers 14 residues. Per the germline V gene, CDR1 is MDHEN and CDR2 is SYDVKM. The CDR3, as DNA: TGTGCCAGCAGCCGGACCGTTGATGGTCAGCCCCAGCATTTT. Amino acid sequence: CASSRTVDGQPQHF.

The rearrangement links TRBV4-2 to TRBJ2-5; tentative D call: TRBD2 (5 bases). Per the germline V gene, CDR1 is LGHNA and CDR2 is YNFKEQ. The CDR3 covers 14 residues. Trimming removed 2 bases at V and 5 bases at J, with 12 bases between. Here the CDR3 DNA reads TGTGCCAGCAGCCAAAGGCCAAGGGAGGAGACCCAGTACTTC. It codes for CASSQRPREETQYF.

The gene calls are TRBV2 and TRBJ2-3; TRBD1 or TRBD2 may be the D gene (5 bases each). Between the trimmed V and J ends, which lost 5 bases and 1 base, there was a span of 7 bases. The CDR3 length is 13 residues. Germline lookup yields CDR1 SNHLY and CDR2 FYNNEI. The CDR3 sequence: CASSWDRTDTQYF. CDR3 bases: TGTGCCAGCAGTTGGGACCGCACAGATACGCAGTATTTT.

This clone was recorded only once. This sequence joins TRBV5-1 and TRBJ1-1; 8 positions match TRBD1. The CDR3 covers 17 residues. CDR1 is SGHRS, CDR2 YFSETQ, per germline. V trimming: 0 bases; J trimming: 0 bases; junction bases outside the gene matches: 7. The CDR3 DNA is TGCGCCAGCAGCTTGGGTCTGGCAGGGGGCCTGAACACTGAAGCTTTCTTT. Its translation is CASSLGLAGGLNTEAFF. The whole variable domain, filled in from reference TRBV5-1 and TRBJ1-1, reads KAGVTQTPRYLIKTRGQQVTLSCSPISGHRSVSWYQQTPGQGLQFLFEYFSETQRNKGNFPGRFSGRQFSNSRSEMNVSTLELGDSALYLCASSLGLAGGLNTEAFFGQGTRLTVV.

This sequence joins TRBV6-6 and TRBJ2-6; D may be TRBD1 (5 bases). The germline CDR1 and CDR2 sequences are MNHNY and SVGAGI (reference sequence). V lost 2 bases and J 4 bases, leaving 9 bases between the germline ends. The length of the CDR3 is 15 residues. The CDR3 bases are TGTGCCAGCAGTTACGACAGATCCGGGGCCAACGTCCTGACTTTC. It yields the protein CASSYDRSGANVLTF.

V and J are TRBV18 and TRBJ1-1; D gene uncertain. The length of the CDR3 is 16 residues. Germline lookup yields CDR1 KGHSH and CDR2 LQKENI. V was shortened by 1 base and J by 1 base, with 13 bases between the two germline ends. In DNA form, the CDR3 reads TGTGCCAGCTCACCACGGGAGGGCACGAAGAACACTGAAGCTTTCTTT. Amino acids: CASSPREGTKNTEAFF.

J is TRBJ2-7 and V is TRBV30; 7 nucleotides line up with TRBD2. This CDR3 has 14 amino acids. The ends lost 0 bases at V and 3 bases at J; junction bases unmatched: 5. Germline V gene data show CDR1 as GTSNPN and CDR2 as SVGIG (reference sequence). CDR3 amino acids: CAWSVMGTNYEQYF. The CDR3, as DNA: TGTGCCTGGAGTGTTATGGGGACTAACTACGAGCAGTACTTC.

V and J are TRBV5-8 and TRBJ1-1; the match to TRBD1 covers 9 bases. The CDR3 extends over 16 amino acids. Germline values: CDR1 SGHTS, CDR2 YDEGEE. V lost 3 bases to trimming and J lost 2 bases; unmatched junction nucleotides: 8. Here the CDR3 reads CASSSGQGSPNTEAFF. CDR3 sequence (DNA): TGTGCCAGCAGCTCTGGACAGGGGTCGCCTAACACTGAAGCTTTCTTT.